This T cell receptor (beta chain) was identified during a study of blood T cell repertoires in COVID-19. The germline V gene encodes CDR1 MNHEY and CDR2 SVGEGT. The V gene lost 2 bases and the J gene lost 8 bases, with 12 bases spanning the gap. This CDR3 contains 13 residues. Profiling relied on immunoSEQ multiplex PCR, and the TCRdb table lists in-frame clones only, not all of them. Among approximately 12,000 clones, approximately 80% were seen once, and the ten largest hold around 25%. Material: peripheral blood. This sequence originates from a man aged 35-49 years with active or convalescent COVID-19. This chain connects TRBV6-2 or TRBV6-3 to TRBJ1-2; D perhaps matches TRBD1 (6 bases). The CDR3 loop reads CASSYRQGRGYTF. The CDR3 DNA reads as TGTGCCAGCAGTTACCGCCAGGGGAGAGGCTACACCTTC.